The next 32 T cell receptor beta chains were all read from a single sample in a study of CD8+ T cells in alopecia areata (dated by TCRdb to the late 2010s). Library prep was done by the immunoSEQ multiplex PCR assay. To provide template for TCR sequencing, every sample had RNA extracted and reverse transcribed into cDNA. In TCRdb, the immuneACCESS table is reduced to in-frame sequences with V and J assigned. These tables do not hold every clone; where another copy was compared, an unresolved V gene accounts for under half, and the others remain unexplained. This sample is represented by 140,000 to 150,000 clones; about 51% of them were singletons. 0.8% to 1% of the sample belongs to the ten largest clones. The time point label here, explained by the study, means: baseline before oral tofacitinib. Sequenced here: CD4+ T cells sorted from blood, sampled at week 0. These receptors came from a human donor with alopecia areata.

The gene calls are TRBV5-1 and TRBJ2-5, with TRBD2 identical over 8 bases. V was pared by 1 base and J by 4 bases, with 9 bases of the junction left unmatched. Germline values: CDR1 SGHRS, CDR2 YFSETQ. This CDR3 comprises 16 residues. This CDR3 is CASSLRGRAGAETQYF. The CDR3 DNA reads TGCGCCAGCAGCTTGAGGGGAAGAGCGGGAGCAGAGACCCAGTACTTC.

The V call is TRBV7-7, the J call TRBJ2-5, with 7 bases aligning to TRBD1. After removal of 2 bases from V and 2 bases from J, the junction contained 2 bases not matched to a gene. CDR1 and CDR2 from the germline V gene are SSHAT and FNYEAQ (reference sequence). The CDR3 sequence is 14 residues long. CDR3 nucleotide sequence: TGTGCCAGCAGCTTATGGGACAGTCAAGAGACCCAGTACTTC. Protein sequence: CASSLWDSQETQYF.

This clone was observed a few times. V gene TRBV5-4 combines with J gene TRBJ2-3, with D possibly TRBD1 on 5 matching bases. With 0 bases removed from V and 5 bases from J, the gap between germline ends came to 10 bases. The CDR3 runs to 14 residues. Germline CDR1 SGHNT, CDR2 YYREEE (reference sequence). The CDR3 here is CASSLGRAGDTQYF. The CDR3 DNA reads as TGTGCCAGCAGCTTGGGCAGGGCCGGAGATACGCAGTATTTT.

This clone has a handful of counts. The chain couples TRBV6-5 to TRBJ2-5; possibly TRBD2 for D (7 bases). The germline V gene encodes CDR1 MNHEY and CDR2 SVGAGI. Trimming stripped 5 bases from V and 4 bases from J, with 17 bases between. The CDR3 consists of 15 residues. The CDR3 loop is CASSPQGRERETQYF. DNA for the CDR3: TGTGCCAGCAGTCCGCAGGGGAGGGAGCGAGAGACCCAGTACTTC.

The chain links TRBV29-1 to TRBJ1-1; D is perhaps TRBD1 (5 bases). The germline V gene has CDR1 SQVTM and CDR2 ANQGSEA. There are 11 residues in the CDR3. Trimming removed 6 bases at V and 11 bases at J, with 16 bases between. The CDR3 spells CSVSQGIGAFF. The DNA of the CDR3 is TGCAGCGTGTCTCAGGGAATTGGCGCTTTCTTT. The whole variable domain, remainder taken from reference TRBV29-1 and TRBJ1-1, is SAVISQKPSRDICQRGTSLTIQCQVDSQVTMMFWYRQQPGQSLTLIATANQGSEATYESGFVIDKFPISRPNLTFSTLTVSNMSPEDSSIYLCSVSQGIGAFFGQGTRLTVV.

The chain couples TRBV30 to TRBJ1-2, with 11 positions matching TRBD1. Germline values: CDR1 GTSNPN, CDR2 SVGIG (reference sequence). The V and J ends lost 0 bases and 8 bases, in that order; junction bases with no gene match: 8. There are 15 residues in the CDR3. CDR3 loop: CAWSVRGQGVTGYTF. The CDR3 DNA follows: TGTGCCTGGAGTGTACGGGGACAGGGGGTAACCGGCTACACCTTC. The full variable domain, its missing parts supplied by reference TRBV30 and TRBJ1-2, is SQTIHQWPATLVQPVGSPLSLECTVEGTSNPNLYWYRQAAGRGLQLLFYSVGIGQISSEVPQNLSASRPQDRQFILSSKKLLLSDSGFYLCAWSVRGQGVTGYTFGSGTRLTVV.

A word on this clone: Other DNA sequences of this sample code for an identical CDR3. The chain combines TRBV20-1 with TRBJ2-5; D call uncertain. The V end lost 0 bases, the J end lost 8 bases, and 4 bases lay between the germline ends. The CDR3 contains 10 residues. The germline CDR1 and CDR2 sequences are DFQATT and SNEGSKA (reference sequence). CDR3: CSAREETQYF. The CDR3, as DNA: TGCAGTGCTAGAGAGGAAACCCAGTACTTC.

Here the CDR3 DNA reads TGTGCCAGCTCACCAGTAGCGGGAGCCACAGATACGCAGTATTTT. Translated, it gives CASSPVAGATDTQYF. The gene calls are TRBV18 and TRBJ2-3; 9 bases agree with TRBD2. J lost 2 bases, V lost 2 bases, and 2 bases had no gene match. Germline V gene data show CDR1 as KGHSH and CDR2 as LQKENI. The CDR3 runs 15 residues. The complete variable domain, with remaining parts taken from reference TRBV18 and TRBJ2-3, reads NAGVMQNPRHLVRRRGQEARLRCSPMKGHSHVYWYRQLPEEGLKFMVYLQKENIIDESGMPKERFSAEFPKEGPSILRIQQVVRGDSAAYFCASSPVAGATDTQYFGPGTRLTVL.

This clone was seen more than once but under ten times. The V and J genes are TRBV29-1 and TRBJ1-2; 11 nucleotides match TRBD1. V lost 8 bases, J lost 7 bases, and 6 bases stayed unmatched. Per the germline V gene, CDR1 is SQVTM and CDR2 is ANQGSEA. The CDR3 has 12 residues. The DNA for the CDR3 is TGCAGCACCCGGACAGGGGGCCCTGGCTACACCTTC. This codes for CSTRTGGPGYTF.

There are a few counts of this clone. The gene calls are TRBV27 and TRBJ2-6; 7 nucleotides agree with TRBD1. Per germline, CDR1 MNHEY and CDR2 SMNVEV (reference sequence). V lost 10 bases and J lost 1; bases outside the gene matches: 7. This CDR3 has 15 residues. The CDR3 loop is CATRQGSSGANVLTF. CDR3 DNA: TGTGCCACCCGACAGGGATCTTCTGGGGCCAACGTCCTGACTTTC.

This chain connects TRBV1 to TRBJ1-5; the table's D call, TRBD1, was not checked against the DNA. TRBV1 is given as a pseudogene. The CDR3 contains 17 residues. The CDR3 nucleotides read TGCACCAGCAGCCAAGAGGGGGACAGGGACAGCAATCAGCCCCAGCATTTT. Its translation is CTSSQEGDRDSNQPQHF.

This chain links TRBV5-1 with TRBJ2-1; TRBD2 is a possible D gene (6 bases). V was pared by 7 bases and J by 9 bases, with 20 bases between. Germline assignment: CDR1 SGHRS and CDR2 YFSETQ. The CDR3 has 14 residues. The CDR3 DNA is TGCGCCAGCGCACCGGACGGAGCGCGGGGTGAGCAGTTCTTC. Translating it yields CASAPDGARGEQFF.

For the CDR3, the DNA is TGCAGCGTTGGCGACAGGGGGGACAATCAGCCCCAGCATTTT. It yields the protein CSVGDRGDNQPQHF. The chain carries TRBV29-1 and TRBJ1-5; 9 nucleotides agree with TRBD1. Germline V gene lookup returns CDR1 SQVTM and CDR2 ANQGSEA. There are 14 residues in the CDR3. J gave up 3 bases and V 4 bases, and 4 bases lay outside the gene matches.

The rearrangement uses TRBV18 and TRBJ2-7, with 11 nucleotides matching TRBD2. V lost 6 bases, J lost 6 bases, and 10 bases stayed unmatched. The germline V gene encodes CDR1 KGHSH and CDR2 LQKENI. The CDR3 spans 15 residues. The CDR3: CASSLTSGSEIEQYF. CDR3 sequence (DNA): TGTGCCAGCTCCCTCACTAGCGGGAGTGAAATCGAGCAGTACTTC.

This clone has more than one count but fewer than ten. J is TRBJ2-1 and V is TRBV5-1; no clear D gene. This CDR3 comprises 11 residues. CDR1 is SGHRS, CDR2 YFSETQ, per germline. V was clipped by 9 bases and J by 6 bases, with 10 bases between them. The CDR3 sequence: CATLIGNEQFF. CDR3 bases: TGCGCCACCCTCATTGGCAATGAGCAGTTCTTC.

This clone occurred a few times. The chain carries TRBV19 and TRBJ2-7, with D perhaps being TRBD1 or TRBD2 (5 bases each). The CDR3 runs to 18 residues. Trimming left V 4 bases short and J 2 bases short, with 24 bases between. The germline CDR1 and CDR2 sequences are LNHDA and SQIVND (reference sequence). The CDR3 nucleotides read TGTGCCAGTAGTACCCCCGGGATGGGCGCAGGGAACCCCTACGAGCAGTACTTC. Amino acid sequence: CASSTPGMGAGNPYEQYF.

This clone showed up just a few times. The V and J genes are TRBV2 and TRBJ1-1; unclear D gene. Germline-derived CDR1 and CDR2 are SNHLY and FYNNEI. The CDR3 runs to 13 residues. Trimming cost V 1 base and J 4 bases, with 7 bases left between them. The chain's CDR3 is CASSEVRLTEAFF. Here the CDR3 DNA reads TGTGCCAGCAGTGAAGTTAGGCTCACTGAAGCTTTCTTT.

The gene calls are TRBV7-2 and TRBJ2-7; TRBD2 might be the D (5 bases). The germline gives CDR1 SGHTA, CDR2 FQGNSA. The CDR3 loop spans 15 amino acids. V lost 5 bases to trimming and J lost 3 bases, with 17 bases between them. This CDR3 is CASSPAGGRNYEQYF. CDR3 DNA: TGTGCCAGCAGCCCCGCGGGCGGGCGAAACTACGAGCAGTACTTC.

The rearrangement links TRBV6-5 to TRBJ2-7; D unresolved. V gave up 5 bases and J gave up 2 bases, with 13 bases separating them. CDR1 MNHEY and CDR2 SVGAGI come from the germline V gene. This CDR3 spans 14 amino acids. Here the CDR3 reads CASSATVPPYEQYF. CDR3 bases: TGTGCCAGCAGTGCTACGGTGCCTCCCTACGAGCAGTACTTC.

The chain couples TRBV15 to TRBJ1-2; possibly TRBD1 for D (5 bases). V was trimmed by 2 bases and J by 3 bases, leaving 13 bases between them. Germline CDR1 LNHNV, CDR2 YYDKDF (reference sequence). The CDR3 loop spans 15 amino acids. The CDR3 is CATSRTGLEHYGYTF. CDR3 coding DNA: TGTGCCACCAGCAGAACAGGATTGGAGCACTATGGCTACACCTTC.

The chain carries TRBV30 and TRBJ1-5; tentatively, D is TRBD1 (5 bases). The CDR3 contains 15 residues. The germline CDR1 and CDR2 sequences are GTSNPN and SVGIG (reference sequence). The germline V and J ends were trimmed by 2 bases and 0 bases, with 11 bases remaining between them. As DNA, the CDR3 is TGTGCCTGGAGTCCAGACAGCTATAGCAATCAGCCCCAGCATTTT. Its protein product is CAWSPDSYSNQPQHF. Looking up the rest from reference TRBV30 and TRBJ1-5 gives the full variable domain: SQTIHQWPATLVQPVGSPLSLECTVEGTSNPNLYWYRQAAGRGLQLLFYSVGIGQISSEVPQNLSASRPQDRQFILSSKKLLLSDSGFYLCAWSPDSYSNQPQHFGDGTRLSIL.

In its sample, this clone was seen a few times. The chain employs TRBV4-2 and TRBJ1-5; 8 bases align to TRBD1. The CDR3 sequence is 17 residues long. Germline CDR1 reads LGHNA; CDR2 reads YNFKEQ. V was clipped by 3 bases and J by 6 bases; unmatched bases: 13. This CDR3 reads CASSHYPGQGWVQPQHF. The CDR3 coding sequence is TGTGCCAGCAGCCATTATCCAGGACAGGGATGGGTTCAGCCCCAGCATTTT.

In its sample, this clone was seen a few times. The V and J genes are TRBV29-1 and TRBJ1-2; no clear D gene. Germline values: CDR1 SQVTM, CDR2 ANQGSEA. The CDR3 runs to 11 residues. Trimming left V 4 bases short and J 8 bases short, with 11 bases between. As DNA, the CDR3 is TGCAGCGTTGGAGGGCCGGAAGGCTACACCTTC. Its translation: CSVGGPEGYTF.

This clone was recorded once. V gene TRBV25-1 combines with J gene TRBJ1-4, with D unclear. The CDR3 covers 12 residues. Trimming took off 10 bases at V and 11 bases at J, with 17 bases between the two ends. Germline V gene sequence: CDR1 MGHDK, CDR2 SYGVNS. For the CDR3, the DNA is TGTGCCACGCAGCACCAGCCGGGGAAACTGTTTTTT. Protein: CATQHQPGKLFF. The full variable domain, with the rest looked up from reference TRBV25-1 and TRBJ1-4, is EADIYQTPRYLVIGTGKKITLECSQTMGHDKMYWYQQDPGMELHLIHYSYGVNSTEKGDLSSESTVSRIRTEHFPLTLESARPSHTSQYLCATQHQPGKLFFGSGTQLSVL.

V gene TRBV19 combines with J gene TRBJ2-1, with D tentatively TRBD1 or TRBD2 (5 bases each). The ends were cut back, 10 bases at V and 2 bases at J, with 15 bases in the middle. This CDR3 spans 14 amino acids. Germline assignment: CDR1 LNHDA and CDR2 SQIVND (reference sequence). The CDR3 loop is CATKRGSTYNEQFF. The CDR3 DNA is TGTGCCACCAAACGGGGCAGTACCTACAATGAGCAGTTCTTC.

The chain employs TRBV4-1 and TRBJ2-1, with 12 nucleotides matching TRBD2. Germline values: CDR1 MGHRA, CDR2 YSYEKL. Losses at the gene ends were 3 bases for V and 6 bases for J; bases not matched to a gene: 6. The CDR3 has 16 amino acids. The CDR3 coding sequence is TGCGCCAGCAGCCAGGCGACTAGCGGGAGAATCAATGAGCAGTTCTTC. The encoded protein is CASSQATSGRINEQFF.

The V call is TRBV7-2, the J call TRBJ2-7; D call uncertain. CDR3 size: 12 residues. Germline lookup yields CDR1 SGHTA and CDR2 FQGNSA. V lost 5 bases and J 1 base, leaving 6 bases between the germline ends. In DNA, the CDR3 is TGTGCCAGCAGCACAAAGTCCTACGAGCAGTACTTC. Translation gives CASSTKSYEQYF.

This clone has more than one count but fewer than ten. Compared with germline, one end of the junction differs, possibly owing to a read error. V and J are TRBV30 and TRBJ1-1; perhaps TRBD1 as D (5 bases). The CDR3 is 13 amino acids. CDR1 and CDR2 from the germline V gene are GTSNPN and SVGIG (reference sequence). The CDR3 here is CARSDSLNTEAFF. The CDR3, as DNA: TGTGCCCGGAGTGACAGTCTGAACACTGAAGCTTTCTTT.

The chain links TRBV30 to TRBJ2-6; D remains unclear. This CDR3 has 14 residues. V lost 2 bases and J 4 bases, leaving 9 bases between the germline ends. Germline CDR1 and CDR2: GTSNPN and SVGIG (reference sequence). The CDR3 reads CAWSLPGGANVLTF. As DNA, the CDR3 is TGTGCCTGGAGTCTGCCTGGGGGGGCCAACGTCCTGACTTTC.

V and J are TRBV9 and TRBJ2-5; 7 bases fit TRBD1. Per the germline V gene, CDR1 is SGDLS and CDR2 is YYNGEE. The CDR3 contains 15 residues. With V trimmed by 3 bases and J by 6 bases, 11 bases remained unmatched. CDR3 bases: TGTGCCAGCAGCGGTTTGTGGACAGGTTTAAAGACCCAGTACTTC. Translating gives CASSGLWTGLKTQYF.

CDR3 in amino acids: CASSSHGLSYNEQFF. The CDR3 coding sequence is TGCGCCAGCAGCAGTCATGGACTCTCCTACAATGAGCAGTTCTTC. The rearrangement links TRBV4-1 to TRBJ2-1, with a weak D call TRBD2 (5 bases). CDR1 is MGHRA and CDR2 is YSYEKL in the germline V gene. The CDR3 totals 15 residues. V was trimmed by 5 bases and J by 0 bases, leaving 11 bases between them.

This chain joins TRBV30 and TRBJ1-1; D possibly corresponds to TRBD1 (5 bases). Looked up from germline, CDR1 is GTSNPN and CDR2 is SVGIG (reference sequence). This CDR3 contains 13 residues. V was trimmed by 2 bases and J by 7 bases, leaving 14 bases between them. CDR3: CAWSKKQVGEAFF. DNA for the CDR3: TGTGCCTGGAGTAAGAAACAGGTGGGTGAAGCTTTCTTT.